The 23 T cell receptor beta chains presented below share a single source sample, sequenced in a study of blood T cell repertoires in COVID-19. Sequencing used immunoSEQ multiplex PCR; TCRdb keeps in-frame clones, though not all of them. This table has some 22,000 clones, 85% to 90% appearing once. Sequencing was performed on peripheral blood. Receptor source: a woman of 80 years or more with acute or convalescent COVID-19.

This chain joins TRBV18 and TRBJ1-2; no clear D gene. This CDR3 spans 14 amino acids. V lost 3 bases to trimming and J lost 6 bases, with 14 bases between them. CDR1 is KGHSH, CDR2 LQKENI, per germline. Here the CDR3 reads CASSPGGAKNGYTF. The CDR3, as DNA: TGTGCCAGCTCACCGGGAGGAGCAAAGAATGGCTACACCTTC. The variable domain in full, with the rest retrieved from reference TRBV18 and TRBJ1-2, is NAGVMQNPRHLVRRRGQEARLRCSPMKGHSHVYWYRQLPEEGLKFMVYLQKENIIDESGMPKERFSAEFPKEGPSILRIQQVVRGDSAAYFCASSPGGAKNGYTFGSGTRLTVV.

The chain uses TRBV18 and TRBJ2-7, with 7 bases identical to TRBD2. V gave up 0 bases and J gave up 5 bases; unmatched junction bases: 13. CDR3 length: 17 residues. Germline assignment: CDR1 KGHSH and CDR2 LQKENI. The CDR3: CASSPPLGLGGLDEQYF. In nucleotides, the CDR3 is TGTGCCAGCTCACCACCTCTGGGGCTCGGGGGGTTGGACGAGCAGTACTTC.

V is TRBV12-3 or TRBV12-4 and J is TRBJ1-1, with D unresolved. Trimming removed 3 bases from V and 6 bases from J, with 11 bases in between. The CDR3 contains 13 residues. Written as DNA, the CDR3 is TGTGCCAGCAGTTTTCCTGGCGGATCTGAAGCTTTCTTT. Amino acid sequence: CASSFPGGSEAFF.

This clone appeared once. The CDR3 DNA follows: TGTGCCAGTAGCGCGGGGGGGAATGAGCAGTTCTTC. Residues: CASSAGGNEQFF. The J gene is TRBJ2-1, the V gene TRBV13; 9 bases map to TRBD2. This CDR3 is 12 amino acids long. V lost 9 bases, J lost 7 bases, and 4 bases stayed unmatched. CDR1 and CDR2 from the germline V gene are PRHDT and FYEKMQ (reference sequence). The full variable domain, rest sourced from reference TRBV13 and TRBJ2-1, is AAGVIQSPRHLIKEKRETATLKCYPIPRHDTVYWYQQGPGQDPQFLISFYEKMQSDKGSIPDRFSAQQFSDYHSELNMSSLELGDSALYFCASSAGGNEQFFGPGTRLTVL.

The V gene is TRBV10-2, the J gene TRBJ2-3; 8 bases map to TRBD2. Trimming cost V 8 bases and J 6 bases; bases outside gene matches: 7. The CDR3 has 13 amino acids. CDR1 and CDR2 from the germline V gene are WSHSY and SAAADI. In DNA, the CDR3 is TGCGCCAGCTTAGCGGGGAGCCTGGATACGCAGTATTTT. Residues: CASLAGSLDTQYF.

The chain employs TRBV6-6 and TRBJ2-1, with D possibly matching TRBD1 (6 bases). Germline V gives CDR1 MNHNY, CDR2 SVGAGI (reference sequence). The CDR3 contains 13 residues. V was trimmed by 3 bases and J by 8 bases, leaving 11 bases between them. Here the CDR3 DNA reads TGTGCCAGCAGTTATTCACAGGGCGATGAGCAGTTCTTC. Translating it yields CASSYSQGDEQFF.

The chain is built from TRBV5-4 and TRBJ2-5; 13 bases agree with TRBD2. With V trimmed by 0 bases and J by 9 bases, 17 bases remained unmatched. The CDR3 runs to 19 residues. Germline-derived CDR1 and CDR2 are SGHNT and YYREEE (reference sequence). The CDR3 sequence is CASSLVLDELAGGAGAQYF. In nucleotides, the CDR3 is TGTGCCAGCAGCTTGGTTCTGGACGAACTAGCGGGAGGGGCCGGGGCCCAGTACTTC.

A single count supports this clone. The chain joins TRBV6-5 to TRBJ1-3; 11 bases are a match to TRBD1. Per germline, CDR1 MNHEY and CDR2 SVGAGI. The CDR3 length is 13 residues. V trimming: 6 bases; J trimming: 10 bases; junction bases outside the gene matches: 5. CDR3 in amino acids: CASSQRDRGTIYF. The CDR3 DNA reads TGTGCCAGCAGCCAACGGGACAGGGGGACCATATATTTT.

The gene calls are TRBV27 and TRBJ1-1, with D possibly being TRBD1 (6 bases). The germline V gene encodes CDR1 MNHEY and CDR2 SMNVEV (reference sequence). There are 13 residues in the CDR3. Trimming pared 2 bases from V and 7 bases from J, leaving 11 bases between. As DNA, the CDR3 is TGTGCCAGCAGTTTACAGGGGTTAGGTGAAGCTTTCTTT. Residues: CASSLQGLGEAFF.

The V gene is TRBV30, the J gene TRBJ1-5; 8 nucleotides match TRBD1. There are 14 residues in the CDR3. CDR1 and CDR2 from the germline V gene are GTSNPN and SVGIG (reference sequence). J lost 2 bases, V lost 4 bases, and 4 bases had no gene match. The CDR3, as DNA: TGTGCCTGGACCCTGACAGGGGGCAATCAGCCCCAGCATTTT. Protein: CAWTLTGGNQPQHF.

The chain links TRBV7-2 to TRBJ1-1; 7 bases line up with TRBD1. The CDR3 runs to 13 residues. Germline-derived CDR1 and CDR2 are SGHTA and FQGNSA. V lost 5 bases and J lost 4; bases outside the gene matches: 4. CDR3 sequence: CASSTQGGTEAFF. The CDR3 DNA reads TGTGCCAGCAGCACTCAGGGGGGCACTGAAGCTTTCTTT.

The rearrangement joins TRBV7-2 to TRBJ2-3, with 8 bases that match TRBD2. Trimming removed 4 bases from V and 2 bases from J; junction bases left unmatched: 8. Germline CDR1 SGHTA, CDR2 FQGNSA. The CDR3 length is 16 residues. The CDR3 loop reads CASSSRTSTLTDTQYF. The DNA for the CDR3 is TGTGCCAGCAGCTCCCGGACTAGCACACTCACAGATACGCAGTATTTT.

The gene calls are TRBV6-2 or TRBV6-3 and TRBJ1-5; a weak D match, TRBD1 (6 bases). CDR3 size: 17 residues. Germline CDR1 MNHEY, CDR2 SVGEGT. The V and J ends lost 2 bases and 4 bases respectively, with 18 bases between them. The CDR3 sequence: CASSYRTAGTTNQPQHF. The CDR3 coding sequence is TGTGCCAGCAGTTACCGTACAGCCGGGACAACAAATCAGCCCCAGCATTTT.

This chain joins TRBV10-3 and TRBJ2-3; TRBD1 is a possible D gene (6 bases). V lost 9 bases and J lost 0, with 10 bases in between. The CDR3 loop spans 13 amino acids. Looked up from germline, CDR1 is ENHRY and CDR2 is SYGVKD. The CDR3 DNA reads as TGTGCCATTCAAGGACAGAGCACAGATACGCAGTATTTT. Its translation is CAIQGQSTDTQYF.

The chain joins TRBV5-4 to TRBJ2-5, with TRBD1 matching 7 bases. The CDR3 sequence is 13 residues long. The germline V gene has CDR1 SGHNT and CDR2 YYREEE (reference sequence). Trimming at V came to 0 bases and at J to 7 bases, leaving 3 bases not matched to a gene. Here the CDR3 reads CASSLGDRGTQYF. The CDR3 DNA sequence: TGTGCCAGCAGCTTGGGGGACAGAGGGACCCAGTACTTC.

The chain recombines TRBV7-9 with TRBJ2-7; TRBD1 matches at 7 bases. The CDR3 has 12 amino acids. Germline CDR1 reads SEHNR; CDR2 reads FQNEAQ (reference sequence). The trim removed 7 bases at V and 2 bases at J, leaving 2 bases unmatched. As DNA, the CDR3 is TGTGCCAGCATGGGGACAGCCTACGAGCAGTACTTC. Amino acid sequence: CASMGTAYEQYF.

This chain uses TRBV6-2 or TRBV6-3 with TRBJ2-7, with D possibly TRBD1 on 6 matching bases. V lost 5 bases and J 6 bases, leaving 17 bases between the germline ends. Per germline, CDR1 MNHEY and CDR2 SVGEGT. This CDR3 region has 14 residues. CDR3 DNA sequence: TGTGCCAGCAGTCGAACAACAGGGAACCCCGAGCAGTACTTC. Translation gives CASSRTTGNPEQYF.

The rearrangement uses TRBV7-2 and TRBJ1-3, with D unresolved. V was pared by 0 bases and J by 5 bases, with 14 bases between. The CDR3 totals 16 residues. CDR1 is SGHTA and CDR2 is FQGNSA in the germline V gene. CDR3 loop: CASSLARDGERNTIYF. CDR3 bases: TGTGCCAGCAGCTTAGCGAGAGATGGGGAGCGAAACACCATATATTTT.

The chain recombines TRBV29-1 with TRBJ2-7; possibly TRBD1 for D (5 bases). Looked up from germline, CDR1 is SQVTM and CDR2 is ANQGSEA. The CDR3 has 13 amino acids. The ends were cut back, 7 bases at V and 3 bases at J, with 16 bases in the middle. This chain's CDR3 is CSARVLGYYEQYF. CDR3 sequence (DNA): TGCAGCGCCAGGGTCCTGGGATACTACGAGCAGTACTTC.

The chain carries TRBV19 and TRBJ2-1; tentative D call: TRBD2 (5 bases). Germline CDR1 reads LNHDA; CDR2 reads SQIVND (reference sequence). This CDR3 has 15 amino acids. V lost 5 bases and J 0 bases, leaving 11 bases between the germline ends. CDR3 loop: CASSGERTSYNEQFF. DNA for the CDR3: TGTGCCAGTAGTGGGGAGCGTACCTCCTACAATGAGCAGTTCTTC.

About this clone: At one boundary the junction diverges from the germline segment, which might be a read error. V usage is TRBV27 and J usage is TRBJ2-3, with a possible D match to TRBD1 (6 bases). The CDR3 sequence is 10 residues long. Germline V gives CDR1 MNHEY, CDR2 SMNVEV (reference sequence). The CDR3 coding sequence is TGTGCCAGTCGGGGCAGGGGTCCCAATTTT. It translates to CASRGRGPNF.

J is TRBJ2-7 and V is TRBV30, with D tentatively TRBD1 (5 bases). The germline V and J ends were trimmed by 5 bases and 3 bases, with 14 bases remaining between them. The V gene's germline CDR1 is GTSNPN and CDR2 SVGIG (reference sequence). The CDR3 contains 13 residues. CDR3 region: CAWGEQGVYEQYF. The CDR3 nucleotides are TGTGCCTGGGGTGAGCAGGGTGTCTACGAGCAGTACTTC. The whole variable domain, remainder taken from reference TRBV30 and TRBJ2-7, is SQTIHQWPATLVQPVGSPLSLECTVEGTSNPNLYWYRQAAGRGLQLLFYSVGIGQISSEVPQNLSASRPQDRQFILSSKKLLLSDSGFYLCAWGEQGVYEQYFGPGTRLTVT.

J is TRBJ2-7 and V is TRBV2; 7 bases align to TRBD1. Germline CDR1 reads SNHLY; CDR2 reads FYNNEI. This CDR3 is 14 amino acids long. V lost 4 bases and J lost 4; bases outside the gene matches: 7. DNA of the CDR3: TGTGCCAGCAGTGCCGGGACAGAGGCGTACGAGCAGTACTTC. It translates to CASSAGTEAYEQYF. Full variable domain (remainder filled in from reference TRBV2 and TRBJ2-7): EPEVTQTPSHQVTQMGQEVILRCVPISNHLYFYWYRQILGQKVEFLVSFYNNEISEKSEIFDDQFSVERPDGSNFTLKIRSTKLEDSAMYFCASSAGTEAYEQYFGPGTRLTVT.